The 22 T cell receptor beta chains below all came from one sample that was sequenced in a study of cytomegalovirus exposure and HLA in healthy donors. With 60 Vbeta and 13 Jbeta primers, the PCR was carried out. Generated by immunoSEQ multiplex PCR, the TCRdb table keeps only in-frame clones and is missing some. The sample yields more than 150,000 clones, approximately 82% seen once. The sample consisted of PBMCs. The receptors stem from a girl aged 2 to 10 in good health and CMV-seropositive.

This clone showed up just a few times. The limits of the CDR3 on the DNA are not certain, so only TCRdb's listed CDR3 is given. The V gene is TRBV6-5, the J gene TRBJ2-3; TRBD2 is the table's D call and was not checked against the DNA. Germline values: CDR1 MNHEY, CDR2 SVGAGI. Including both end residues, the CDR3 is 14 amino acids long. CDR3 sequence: CASSYSAPGDTQYF.

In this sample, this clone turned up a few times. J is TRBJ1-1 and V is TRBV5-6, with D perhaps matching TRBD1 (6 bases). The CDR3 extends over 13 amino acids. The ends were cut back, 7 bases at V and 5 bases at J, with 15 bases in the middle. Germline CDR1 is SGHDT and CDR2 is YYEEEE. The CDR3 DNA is TGTGCCAGCGGACCACAGGGTTGGACTGAAGCTTTCTTT. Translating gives CASGPQGWTEAFF. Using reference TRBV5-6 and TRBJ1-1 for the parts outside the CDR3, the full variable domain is DAGVTQSPTHLIKTRGQQVTLRCSPKSGHDTVSWYQQALGQGPQFIFQYYEEEERQRGNFPDRFSGHQFPNYSSELNVNALLLGDSALYLCASGPQGWTEAFFGQGTRLTVV.

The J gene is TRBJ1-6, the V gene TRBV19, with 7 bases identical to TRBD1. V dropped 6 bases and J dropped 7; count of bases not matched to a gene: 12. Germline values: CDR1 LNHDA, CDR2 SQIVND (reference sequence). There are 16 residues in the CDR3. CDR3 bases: TGTGCCAGTAGCCCGGTCCAGACAGGGCGAAATTCACCCCTCCACTTT. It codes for CASSPVQTGRNSPLHF.

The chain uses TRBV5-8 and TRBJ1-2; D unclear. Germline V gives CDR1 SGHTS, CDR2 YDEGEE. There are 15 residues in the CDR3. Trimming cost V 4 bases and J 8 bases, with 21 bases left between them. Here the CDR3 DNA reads TGTGCCAGCAGCCCAAAAGCGGAGGTCCGAAGGGGCTACACCTTC. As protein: CASSPKAEVRRGYTF.

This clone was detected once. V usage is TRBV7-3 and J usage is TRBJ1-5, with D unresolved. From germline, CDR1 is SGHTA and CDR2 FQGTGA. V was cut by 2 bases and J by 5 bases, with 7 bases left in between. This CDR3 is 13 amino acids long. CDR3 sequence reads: CASSLDRYQPQHF. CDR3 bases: TGTGCCAGCAGCTTAGATAGATATCAGCCCCAGCATTTT.

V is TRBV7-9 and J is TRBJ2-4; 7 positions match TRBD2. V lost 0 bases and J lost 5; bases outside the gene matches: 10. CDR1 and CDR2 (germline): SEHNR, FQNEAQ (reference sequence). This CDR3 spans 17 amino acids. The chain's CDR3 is CASSLARDYTGQNIQYF. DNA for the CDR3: TGTGCCAGCAGCTTAGCGCGGGACTATACGGGCCAAAACATTCAGTACTTC. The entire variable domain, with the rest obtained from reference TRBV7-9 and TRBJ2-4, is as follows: DTGVSQNPRHKITKRGQNVTFRCDPISEHNRLYWYRQTLGQGPEFLTYFQNEAQLEKSRLLSDRFSAERPKGSFSTLEIQRTEQGDSAMYLCASSLARDYTGQNIQYFGAGTRLSVL.

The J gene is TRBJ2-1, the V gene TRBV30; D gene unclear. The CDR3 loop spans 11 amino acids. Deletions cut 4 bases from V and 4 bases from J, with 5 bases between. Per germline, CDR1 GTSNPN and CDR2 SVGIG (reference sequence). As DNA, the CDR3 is TGTGCCTGGACCCTTTACAATGAGCAGTTCTTC. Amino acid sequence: CAWTLYNEQFF. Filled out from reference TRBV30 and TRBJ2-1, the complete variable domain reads SQTIHQWPATLVQPVGSPLSLECTVEGTSNPNLYWYRQAAGRGLQLLFYSVGIGQISSEVPQNLSASRPQDRQFILSSKKLLLSDSGFYLCAWTLYNEQFFGPGTRLTVL.

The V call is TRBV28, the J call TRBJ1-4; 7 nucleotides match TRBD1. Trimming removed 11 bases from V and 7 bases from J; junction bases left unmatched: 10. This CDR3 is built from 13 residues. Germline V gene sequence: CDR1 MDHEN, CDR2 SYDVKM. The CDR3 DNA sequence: TGTGCCCTCAGGGACAGCATTGGTGAAAAACTGTTTTTT. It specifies CALRDSIGEKLFF.

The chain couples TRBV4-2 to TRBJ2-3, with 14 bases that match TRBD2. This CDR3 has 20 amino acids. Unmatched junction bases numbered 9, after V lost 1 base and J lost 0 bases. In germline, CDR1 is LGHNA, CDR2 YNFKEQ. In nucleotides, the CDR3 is TGTGCCAGCAGCCAAGTTGGTAGACTAGCGGGGGGGTCGAGCACAGATACGCAGTATTTT. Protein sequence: CASSQVGRLAGGSSTDTQYF.

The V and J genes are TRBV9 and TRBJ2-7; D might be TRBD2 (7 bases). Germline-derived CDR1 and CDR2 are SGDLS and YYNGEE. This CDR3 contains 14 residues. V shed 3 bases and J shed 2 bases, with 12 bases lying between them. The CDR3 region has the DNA TGTGCCAGCAGCGAGGGGGGGGGCGCCTACGAGCAGTACTTC. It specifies CASSEGGGAYEQYF.

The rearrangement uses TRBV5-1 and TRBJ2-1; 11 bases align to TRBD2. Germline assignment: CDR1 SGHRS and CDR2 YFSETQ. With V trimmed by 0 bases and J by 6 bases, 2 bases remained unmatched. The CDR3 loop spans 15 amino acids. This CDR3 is CASSLVSGGANEQFF. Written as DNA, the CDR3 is TGCGCCAGCAGCTTGGTTAGCGGGGGGGCCAATGAGCAGTTCTTC.

For the CDR3, the DNA is TGTGCCAGCAGCTTGGGGCTTCAGGGCATCTATGGCTACACCTTC. Residues: CASSLGLQGIYGYTF. The chain combines TRBV5-6 with TRBJ1-2; TRBD1 is a possible D gene (5 bases). CDR3 length equals 15 residues. The germline V and J ends were trimmed by 0 bases and 4 bases, with 13 bases remaining between them. Germline V gives CDR1 SGHDT, CDR2 YYEEEE.

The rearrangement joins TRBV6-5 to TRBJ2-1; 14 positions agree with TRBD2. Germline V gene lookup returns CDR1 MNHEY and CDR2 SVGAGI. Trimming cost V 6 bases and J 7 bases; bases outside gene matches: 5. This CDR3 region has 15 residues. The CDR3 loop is CASSLGTSGGNEQFF. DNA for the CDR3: TGTGCCAGCAGCCTGGGGACTAGCGGGGGTAATGAGCAGTTCTTC.

The CDR3 DNA follows: TGTGCCAGCAGCCGAGGACAGGGTTACGAAAAACTGTTTTTT. This codes for CASSRGQGYEKLFF. The chain has TRBV5-4 and TRBJ1-4; TRBD1 agrees at 8 bases. V lost 4 bases to trimming and J lost 8 bases; unmatched junction nucleotides: 7. This CDR3 is built from 14 residues. CDR1 and CDR2 (germline): SGHNT, YYREEE (reference sequence).

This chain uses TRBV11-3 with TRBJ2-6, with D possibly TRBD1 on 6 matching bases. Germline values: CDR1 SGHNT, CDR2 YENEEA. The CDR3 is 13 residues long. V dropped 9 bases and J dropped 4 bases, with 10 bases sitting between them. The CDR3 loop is CASDRIGANVLTF. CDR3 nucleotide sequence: TGTGCCAGTGACAGGATAGGGGCCAACGTCCTGACTTTC.

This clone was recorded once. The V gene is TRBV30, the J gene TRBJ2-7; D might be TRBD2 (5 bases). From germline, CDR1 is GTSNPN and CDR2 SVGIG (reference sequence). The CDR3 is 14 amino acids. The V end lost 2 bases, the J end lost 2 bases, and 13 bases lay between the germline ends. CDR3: CAWSFSVTTYEQYF. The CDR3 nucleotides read TGTGCCTGGAGTTTTAGCGTAACGACCTACGAGCAGTACTTC.

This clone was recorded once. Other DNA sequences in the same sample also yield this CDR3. For the CDR3, the DNA is TGCGCCAGCAGCCCAACGACACTTACCTACGAGCAGTACTTC. Protein product: CASSPTTLTYEQYF. The chain recombines TRBV5-1 with TRBJ2-7; D not resolved. Germline values: CDR1 SGHRS, CDR2 YFSETQ. The CDR3 is made up of 14 amino acids. With 4 bases removed from V and 2 bases from J, the gap between germline ends came to 13 bases.

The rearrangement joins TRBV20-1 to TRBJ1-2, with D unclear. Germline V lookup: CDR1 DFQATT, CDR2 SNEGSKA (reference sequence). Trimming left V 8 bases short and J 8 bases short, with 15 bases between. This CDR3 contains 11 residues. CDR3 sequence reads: CSTAKGRGYTF. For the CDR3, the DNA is TGCAGTACAGCTAAAGGGAGGGGCTACACCTTC.

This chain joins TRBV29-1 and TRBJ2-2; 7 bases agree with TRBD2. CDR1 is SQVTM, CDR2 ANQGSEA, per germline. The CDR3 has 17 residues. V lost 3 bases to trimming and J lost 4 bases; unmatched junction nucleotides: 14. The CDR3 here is CSVDASGEGKSTGELFF. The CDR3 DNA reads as TGCAGCGTTGACGCCTCCGGGGAGGGGAAATCCACCGGGGAGCTGTTTTTT.

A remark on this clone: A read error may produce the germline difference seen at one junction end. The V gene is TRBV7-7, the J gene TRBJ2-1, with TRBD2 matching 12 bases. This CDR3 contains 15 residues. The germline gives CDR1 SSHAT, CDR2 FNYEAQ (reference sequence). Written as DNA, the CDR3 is TGTGCTAGCAGCGAAGGACTAGCGGGAATCGTTGAGCAGTTCTTC. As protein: CASSEGLAGIVEQFF.

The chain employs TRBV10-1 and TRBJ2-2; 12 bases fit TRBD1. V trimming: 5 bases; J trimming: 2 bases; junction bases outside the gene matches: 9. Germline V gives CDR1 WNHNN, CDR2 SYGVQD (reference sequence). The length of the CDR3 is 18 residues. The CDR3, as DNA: TGCGCCAGCAGTCCAACCGCCGGGACAGGGGGCAACACCGGGGAGCTGTTTTTT. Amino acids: CASSPTAGTGGNTGELFF.

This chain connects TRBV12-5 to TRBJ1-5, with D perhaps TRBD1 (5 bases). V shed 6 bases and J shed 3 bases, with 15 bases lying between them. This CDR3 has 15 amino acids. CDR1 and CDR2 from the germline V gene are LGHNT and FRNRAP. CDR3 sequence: CASGPPDSANQPQHF. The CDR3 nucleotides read TGTGCTAGTGGACCTCCCGACAGTGCCAATCAGCCCCAGCATTTT.